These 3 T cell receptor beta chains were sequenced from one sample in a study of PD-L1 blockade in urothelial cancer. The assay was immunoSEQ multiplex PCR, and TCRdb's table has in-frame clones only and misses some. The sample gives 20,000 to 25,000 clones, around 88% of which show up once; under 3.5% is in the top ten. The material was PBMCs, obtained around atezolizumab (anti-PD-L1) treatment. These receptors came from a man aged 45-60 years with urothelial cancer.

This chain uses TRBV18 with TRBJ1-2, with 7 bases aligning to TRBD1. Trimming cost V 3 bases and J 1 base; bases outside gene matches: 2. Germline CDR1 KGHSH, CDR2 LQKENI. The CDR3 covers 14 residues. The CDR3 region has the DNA TGTGCCAGCTCACCGGGACAGCTTAACTATGGCTACACCTTC. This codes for CASSPGQLNYGYTF.

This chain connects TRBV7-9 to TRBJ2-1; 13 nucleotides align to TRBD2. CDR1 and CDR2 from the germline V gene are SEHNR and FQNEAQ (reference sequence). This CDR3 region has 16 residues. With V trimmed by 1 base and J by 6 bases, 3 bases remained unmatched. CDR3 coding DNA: TGTGCCAGCAGCTTAGGGACTAGCGGGAGCTCCAATGAGCAGTTCTTC. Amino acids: CASSLGTSGSSNEQFF.

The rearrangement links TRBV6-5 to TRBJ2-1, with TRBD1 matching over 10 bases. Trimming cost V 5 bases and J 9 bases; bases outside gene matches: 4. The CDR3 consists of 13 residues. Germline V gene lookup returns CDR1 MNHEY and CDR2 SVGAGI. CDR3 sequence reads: CASSRQGAVEQFF. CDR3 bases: TGTGCCAGCAGTCGACAGGGGGCGGTTGAGCAGTTCTTC.